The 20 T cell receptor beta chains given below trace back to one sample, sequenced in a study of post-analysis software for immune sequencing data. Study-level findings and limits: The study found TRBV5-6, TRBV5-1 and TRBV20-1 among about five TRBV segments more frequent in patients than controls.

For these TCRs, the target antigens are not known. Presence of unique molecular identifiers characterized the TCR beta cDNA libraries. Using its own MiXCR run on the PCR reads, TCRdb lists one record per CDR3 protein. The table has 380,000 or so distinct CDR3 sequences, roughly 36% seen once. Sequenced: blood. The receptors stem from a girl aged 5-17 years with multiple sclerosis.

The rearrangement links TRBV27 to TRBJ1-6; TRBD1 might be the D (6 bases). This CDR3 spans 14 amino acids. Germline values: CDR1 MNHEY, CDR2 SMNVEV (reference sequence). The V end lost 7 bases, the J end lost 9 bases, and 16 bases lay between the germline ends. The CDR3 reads CASTTSTGSSPLHF. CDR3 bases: TGTGCCAGCACCACTAGTACAGGGAGTTCACCCCTCCACTTT.

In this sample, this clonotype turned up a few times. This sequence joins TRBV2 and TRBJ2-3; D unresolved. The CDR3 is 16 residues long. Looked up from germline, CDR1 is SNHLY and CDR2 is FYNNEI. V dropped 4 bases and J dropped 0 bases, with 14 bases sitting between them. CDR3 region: CASSAAAVTSTDTQYF. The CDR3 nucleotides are TGTGCCAGCAGTGCGGCGGCTGTTACTAGCACAGATACGCAGTATTTT.

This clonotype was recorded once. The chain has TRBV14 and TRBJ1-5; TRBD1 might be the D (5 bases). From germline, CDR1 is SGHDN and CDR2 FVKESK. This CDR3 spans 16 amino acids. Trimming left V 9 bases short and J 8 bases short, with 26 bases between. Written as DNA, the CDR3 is TGTGCCAGTACATACTATGGGGACCGAGGTAAGGAGCCCCAGCATTTT. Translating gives CASTYYGDRGKEPQHF.

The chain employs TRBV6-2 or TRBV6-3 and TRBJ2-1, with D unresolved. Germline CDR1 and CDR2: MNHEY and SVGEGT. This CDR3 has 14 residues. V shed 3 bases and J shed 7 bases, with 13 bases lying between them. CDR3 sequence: CASSYHTSGNEQFF. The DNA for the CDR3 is TGTGCCAGCAGTTATCACACCTCTGGGAATGAGCAGTTCTTC.

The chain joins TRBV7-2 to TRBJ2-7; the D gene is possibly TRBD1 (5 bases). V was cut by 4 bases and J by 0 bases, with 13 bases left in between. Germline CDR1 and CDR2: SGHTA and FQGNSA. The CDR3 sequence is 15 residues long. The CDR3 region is CASSSPGRASYEQYF. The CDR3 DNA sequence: TGTGCCAGCAGCTCACCCGGCAGGGCCTCCTACGAGCAGTACTTC.

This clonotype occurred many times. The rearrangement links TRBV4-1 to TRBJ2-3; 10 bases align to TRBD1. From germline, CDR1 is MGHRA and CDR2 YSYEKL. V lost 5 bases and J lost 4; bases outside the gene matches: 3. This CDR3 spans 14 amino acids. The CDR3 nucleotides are TGCGCCAGCAGCTTTGGACAGGGGGCAGATACGCAGTATTTT. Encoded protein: CASSFGQGADTQYF.

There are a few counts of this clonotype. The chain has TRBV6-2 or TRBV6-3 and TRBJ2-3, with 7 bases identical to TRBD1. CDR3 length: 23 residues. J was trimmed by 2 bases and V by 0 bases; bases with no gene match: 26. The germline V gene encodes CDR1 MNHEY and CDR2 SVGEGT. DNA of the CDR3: TGTGCCAGCAGTTACTCCCGCCACCCCTTGACAGGGCGGCCCACGGTTGACACAGATACGCAGTATTTT. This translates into CASSYSRHPLTGRPTVDTDTQYF.

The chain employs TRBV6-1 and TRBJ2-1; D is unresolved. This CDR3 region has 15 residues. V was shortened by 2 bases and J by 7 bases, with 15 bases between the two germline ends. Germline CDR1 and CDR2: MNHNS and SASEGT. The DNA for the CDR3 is TGTGCCAGCAGTGAAAACTCAGGCCTAGGGAATGAGCAGTTCTTC. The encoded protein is CASSENSGLGNEQFF.

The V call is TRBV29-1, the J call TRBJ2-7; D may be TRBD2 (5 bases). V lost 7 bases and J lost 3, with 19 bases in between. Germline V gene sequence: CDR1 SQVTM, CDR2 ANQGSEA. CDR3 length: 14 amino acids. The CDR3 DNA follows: TGCAGCGCTTCGGACTCCCAGCCCTTCTACGAGCAGTACTTC. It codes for CSASDSQPFYEQYF.

For the CDR3, the DNA is TGTGCCAGCTCACGAAAGTCAGGAGACTACGAGCAGTACTTC. Protein product: CASSRKSGDYEQYF. The chain recombines TRBV18 with TRBJ2-7, with D hard to call. The CDR3 sequence is 14 residues long. Deletions cut 4 bases from V and 3 bases from J, with 13 bases between. From germline, CDR1 is KGHSH and CDR2 LQKENI.

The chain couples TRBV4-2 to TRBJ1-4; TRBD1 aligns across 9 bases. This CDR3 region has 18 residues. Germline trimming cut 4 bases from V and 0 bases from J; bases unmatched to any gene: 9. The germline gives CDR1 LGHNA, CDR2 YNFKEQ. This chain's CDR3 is CASSPRTGEMATNEKLFF. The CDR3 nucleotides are TGTGCCAGCAGCCCAAGGACAGGGGAAATGGCAACTAATGAAAAACTGTTTTTT.

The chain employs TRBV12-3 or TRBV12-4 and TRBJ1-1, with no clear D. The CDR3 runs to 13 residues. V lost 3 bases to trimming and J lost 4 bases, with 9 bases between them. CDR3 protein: CASSFLRSTEAFF. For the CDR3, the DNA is TGTGCCAGCAGTTTCCTGAGGAGCACTGAAGCTTTCTTT.

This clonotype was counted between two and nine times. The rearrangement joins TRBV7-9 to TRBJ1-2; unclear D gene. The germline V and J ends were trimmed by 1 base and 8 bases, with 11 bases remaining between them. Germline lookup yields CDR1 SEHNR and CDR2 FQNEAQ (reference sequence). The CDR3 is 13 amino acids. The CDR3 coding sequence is TGTGCCAGCAGCTTAGAAGGCTACTCCGGCTACACCTTC. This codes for CASSLEGYSGYTF. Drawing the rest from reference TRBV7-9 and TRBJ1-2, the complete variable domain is DTGVSQNPRHKITKRGQNVTFRCDPISEHNRLYWYRQTLGQGPEFLTYFQNEAQLEKSRLLSDRFSAERPKGSFSTLEIQRTEQGDSAMYLCASSLEGYSGYTFGSGTRLTVV.

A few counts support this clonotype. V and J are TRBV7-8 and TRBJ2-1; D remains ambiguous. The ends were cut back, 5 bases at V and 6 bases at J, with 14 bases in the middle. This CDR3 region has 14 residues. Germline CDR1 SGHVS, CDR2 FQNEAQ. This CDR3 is CASSPSLGPNEQFF. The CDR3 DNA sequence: TGTGCCAGCAGCCCATCCCTAGGCCCCAATGAGCAGTTCTTC. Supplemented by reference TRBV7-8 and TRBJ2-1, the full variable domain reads GAGVSQSPRYKVAKRGQDVALRCDPISGHVSLFWYQQALGQGPEFLTYFQNEAQLDKSGLPSDRFFAERPEGSVSTLKIQRTQQEDSAVYLCASSPSLGPNEQFFGPGTRLTVL.

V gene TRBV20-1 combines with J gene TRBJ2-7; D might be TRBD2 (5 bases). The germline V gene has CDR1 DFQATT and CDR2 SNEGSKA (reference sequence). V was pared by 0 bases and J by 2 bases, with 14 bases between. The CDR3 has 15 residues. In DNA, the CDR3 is TGCAGTGCTAGAGATGGCGGCAGCGGTCCCTACGAGCAGTACTTC. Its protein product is CSARDGGSGPYEQYF.

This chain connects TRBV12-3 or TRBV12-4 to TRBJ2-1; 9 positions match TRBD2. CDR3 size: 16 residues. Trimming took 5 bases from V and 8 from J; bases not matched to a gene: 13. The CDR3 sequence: CASSPGGVAGVHEQFF. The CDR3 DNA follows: TGTGCCAGCAGTCCTGGGGGGGTAGCGGGGGTCCATGAGCAGTTCTTC.

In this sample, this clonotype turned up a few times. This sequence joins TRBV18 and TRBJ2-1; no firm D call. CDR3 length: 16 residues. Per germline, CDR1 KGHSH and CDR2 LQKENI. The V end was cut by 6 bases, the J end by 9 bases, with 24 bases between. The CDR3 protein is CASSSEGRPAMGEQFF. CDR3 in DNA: TGTGCCAGCTCCTCGGAAGGCCGCCCGGCGATGGGTGAGCAGTTCTTC.

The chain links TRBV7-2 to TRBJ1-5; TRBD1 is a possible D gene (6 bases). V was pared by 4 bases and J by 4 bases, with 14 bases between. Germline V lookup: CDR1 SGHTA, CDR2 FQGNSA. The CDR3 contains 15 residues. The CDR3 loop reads CASSSLMGANQPQHF. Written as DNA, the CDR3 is TGTGCCAGCAGCTCCCTTATGGGGGCTAATCAGCCCCAGCATTTT.

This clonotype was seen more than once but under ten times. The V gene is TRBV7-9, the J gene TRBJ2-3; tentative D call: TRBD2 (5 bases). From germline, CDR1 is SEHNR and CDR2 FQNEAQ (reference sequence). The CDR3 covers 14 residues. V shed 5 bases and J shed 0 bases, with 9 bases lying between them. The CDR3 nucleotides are TGTGCCAGCAGCATACAGCGGAGCACAGATACGCAGTATTTT. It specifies CASSIQRSTDTQYF. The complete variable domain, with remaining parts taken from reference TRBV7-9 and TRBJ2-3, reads DTGVSQNPRHKITKRGQNVTFRCDPISEHNRLYWYRQTLGQGPEFLTYFQNEAQLEKSRLLSDRFSAERPKGSFSTLEIQRTEQGDSAMYLCASSIQRSTDTQYFGPGTRLTVL.

The CDR3 DNA sequence: TGTGCCAGCAGCTCTATAGCGGGGGGGCCTAAAGAGCAGTTCTTC. It codes for CASSSIAGGPKEQFF. The V and J genes are TRBV7-9 and TRBJ2-1; 11 bases agree with TRBD2. The CDR3 totals 15 residues. Per germline, CDR1 SEHNR and CDR2 FQNEAQ (reference sequence). The ends lost 4 bases at V and 10 bases at J; junction bases unmatched: 9.